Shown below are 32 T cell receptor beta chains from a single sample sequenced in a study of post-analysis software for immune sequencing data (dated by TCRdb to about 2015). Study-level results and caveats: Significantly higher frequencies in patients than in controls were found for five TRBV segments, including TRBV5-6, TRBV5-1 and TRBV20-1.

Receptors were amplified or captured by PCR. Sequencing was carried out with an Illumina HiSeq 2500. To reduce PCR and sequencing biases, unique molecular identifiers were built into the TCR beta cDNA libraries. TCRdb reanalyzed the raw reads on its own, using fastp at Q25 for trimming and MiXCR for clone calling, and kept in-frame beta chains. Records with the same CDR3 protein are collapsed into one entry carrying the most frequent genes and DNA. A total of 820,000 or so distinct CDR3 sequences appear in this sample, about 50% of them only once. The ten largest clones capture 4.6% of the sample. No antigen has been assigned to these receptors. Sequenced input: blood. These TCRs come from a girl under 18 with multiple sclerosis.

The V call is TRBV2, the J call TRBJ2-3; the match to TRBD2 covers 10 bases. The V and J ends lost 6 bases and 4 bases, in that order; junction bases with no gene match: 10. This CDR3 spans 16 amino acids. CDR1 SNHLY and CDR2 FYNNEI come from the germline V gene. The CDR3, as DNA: TGTGCCAGCAGCGAACTATCTAGCGGGAGAGCAGATACGCAGTATTTT. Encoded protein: CASSELSSGRADTQYF.

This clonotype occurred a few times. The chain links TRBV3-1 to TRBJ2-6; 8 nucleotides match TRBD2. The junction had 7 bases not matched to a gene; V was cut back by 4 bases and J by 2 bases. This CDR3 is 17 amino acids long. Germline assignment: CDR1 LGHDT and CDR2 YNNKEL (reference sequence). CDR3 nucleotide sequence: TGTGCCAGCAGCCCCCCCCTAGCGGGTCCTGGGGCCAACGTCCTGACTTTC. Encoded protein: CASSPPLAGPGANVLTF.

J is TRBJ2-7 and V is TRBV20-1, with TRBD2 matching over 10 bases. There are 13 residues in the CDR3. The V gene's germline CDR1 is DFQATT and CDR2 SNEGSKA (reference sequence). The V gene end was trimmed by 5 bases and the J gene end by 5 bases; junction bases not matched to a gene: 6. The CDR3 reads CSAALAGVHEQYF. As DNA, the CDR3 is TGCAGTGCTGCCCTAGCGGGGGTGCACGAGCAGTACTTC.

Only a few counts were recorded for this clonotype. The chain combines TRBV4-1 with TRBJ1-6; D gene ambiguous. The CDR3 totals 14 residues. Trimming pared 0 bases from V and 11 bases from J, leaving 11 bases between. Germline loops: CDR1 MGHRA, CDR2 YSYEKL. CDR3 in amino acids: CASSQDLGIPPLHF. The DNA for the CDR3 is TGCGCCAGCAGCCAAGATCTTGGCATTCCACCCCTCCACTTT.

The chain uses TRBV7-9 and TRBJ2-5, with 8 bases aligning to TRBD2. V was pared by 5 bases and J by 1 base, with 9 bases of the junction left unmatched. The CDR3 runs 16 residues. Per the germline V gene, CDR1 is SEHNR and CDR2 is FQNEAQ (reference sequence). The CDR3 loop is CASSRAGGRIQETQYF. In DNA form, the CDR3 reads TGTGCCAGCAGCCGTGCGGGCGGGAGGATCCAAGAGACCCAGTACTTC.

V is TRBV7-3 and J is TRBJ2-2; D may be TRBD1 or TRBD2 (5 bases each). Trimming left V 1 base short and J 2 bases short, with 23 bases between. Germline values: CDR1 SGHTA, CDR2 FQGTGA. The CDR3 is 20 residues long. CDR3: CASSLKGKSFAGGNTGELFF. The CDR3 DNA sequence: TGTGCCAGCAGCTTAAAGGGGAAAAGTTTTGCCGGAGGTAACACCGGGGAGCTGTTTTTT. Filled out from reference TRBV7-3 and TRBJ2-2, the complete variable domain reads GAGVSQTPSNKVTEKGKYVELRCDPISGHTALYWYRQSLGQGPEFLIYFQGTGAADDSGLPNDRFFAVRPEGSVSTLKIQRTERGDSAVYLCASSLKGKSFAGGNTGELFFGEGSRLTVL.

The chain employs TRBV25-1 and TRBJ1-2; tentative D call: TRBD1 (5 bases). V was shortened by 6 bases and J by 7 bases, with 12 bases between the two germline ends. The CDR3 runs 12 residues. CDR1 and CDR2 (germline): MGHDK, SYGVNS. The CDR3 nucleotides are TGTGCCAGCAGCCGTTCGGGGGGTGGCTACACCTTC. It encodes CASSRSGGGYTF.

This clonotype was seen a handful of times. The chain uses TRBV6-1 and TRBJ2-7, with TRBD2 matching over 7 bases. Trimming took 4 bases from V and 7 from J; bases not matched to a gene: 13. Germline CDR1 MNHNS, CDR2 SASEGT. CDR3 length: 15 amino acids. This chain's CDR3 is CASSVKLALINEQYF. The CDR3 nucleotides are TGTGCCAGCAGTGTAAAACTAGCGCTAATCAATGAGCAGTACTTC.

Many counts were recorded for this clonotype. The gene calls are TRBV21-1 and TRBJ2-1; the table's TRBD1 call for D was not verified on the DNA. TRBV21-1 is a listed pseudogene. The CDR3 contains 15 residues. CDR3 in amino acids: CASSKGMDRVDEQFF. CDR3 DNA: TGTGCCAGCAGCAAAGGGATGGACAGGGTTGATGAGCAGTTCTTC.

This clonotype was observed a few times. The CDR3 sequence: CASSQTGGSPLHF. CDR3 nucleotides: TGTGCCAGCAGTCAGACGGGGGGATCACCCCTCCACTTT. The chain joins TRBV7-3 to TRBJ1-6, with TRBD1 as a possible D gene (5 bases). The V end was cut by 6 bases, the J end by 10 bases, with 13 bases between. Germline lookup yields CDR1 SGHTA and CDR2 FQGTGA. This CDR3 is 13 amino acids long.

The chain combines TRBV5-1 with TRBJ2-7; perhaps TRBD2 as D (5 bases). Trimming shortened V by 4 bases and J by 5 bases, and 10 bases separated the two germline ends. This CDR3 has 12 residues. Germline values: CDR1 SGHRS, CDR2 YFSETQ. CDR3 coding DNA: TGCGCCAGCAGCCGCCCTAGCCACGAGCAGTACTTC. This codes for CASSRPSHEQYF.

The CDR3 region has the DNA TGTGCCAGCAGTCCCATGAGCCGCGATCAAGAGACCCAGTACTTC. It yields the protein CASSPMSRDQETQYF. V is TRBV12-3 or TRBV12-4 and J is TRBJ2-5; D is uncertain. The CDR3 runs to 15 residues. V was trimmed by 5 bases and J by 2 bases, leaving 15 bases between them.

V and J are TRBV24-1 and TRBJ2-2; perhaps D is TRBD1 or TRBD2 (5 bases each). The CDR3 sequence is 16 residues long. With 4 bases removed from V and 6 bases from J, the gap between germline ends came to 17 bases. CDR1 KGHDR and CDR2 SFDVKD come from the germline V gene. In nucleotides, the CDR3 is TGTGCCACCAGTGAGACGCCGGGGCCCGGTGCCGGGGAGCTGTTTTTT. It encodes CATSETPGPGAGELFF.

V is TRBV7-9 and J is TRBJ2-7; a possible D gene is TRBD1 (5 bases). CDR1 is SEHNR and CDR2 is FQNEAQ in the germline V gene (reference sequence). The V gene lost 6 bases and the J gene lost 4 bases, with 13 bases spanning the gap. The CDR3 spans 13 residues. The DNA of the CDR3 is TGTGCCAGCAGAGGACAAATACCTTACGAGCAGTACTTC. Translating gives CASRGQIPYEQYF.

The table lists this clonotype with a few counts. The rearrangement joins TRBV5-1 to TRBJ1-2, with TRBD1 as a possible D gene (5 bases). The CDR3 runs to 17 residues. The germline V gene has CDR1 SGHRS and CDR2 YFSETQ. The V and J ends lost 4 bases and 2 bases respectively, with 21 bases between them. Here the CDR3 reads CASSPDPSRALNYGYTF. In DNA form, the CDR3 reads TGCGCCAGCAGCCCCGACCCGTCCAGGGCACTCAACTATGGCTACACCTTC.

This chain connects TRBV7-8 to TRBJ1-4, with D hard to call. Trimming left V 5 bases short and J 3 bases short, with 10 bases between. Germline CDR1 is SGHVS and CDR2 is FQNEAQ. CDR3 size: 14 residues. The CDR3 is CASSPGVPNEKLFF. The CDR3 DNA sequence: TGTGCCAGCAGCCCCGGGGTCCCTAATGAAAAACTGTTTTTT.

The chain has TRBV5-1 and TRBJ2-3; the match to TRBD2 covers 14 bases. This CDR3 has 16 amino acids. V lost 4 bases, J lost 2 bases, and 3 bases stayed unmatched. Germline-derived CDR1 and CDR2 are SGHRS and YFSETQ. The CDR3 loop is CASSMTSGGATDTQYF. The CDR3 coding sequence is TGCGCCAGCAGCATGACTAGCGGGGGGGCCACAGATACGCAGTATTTT.

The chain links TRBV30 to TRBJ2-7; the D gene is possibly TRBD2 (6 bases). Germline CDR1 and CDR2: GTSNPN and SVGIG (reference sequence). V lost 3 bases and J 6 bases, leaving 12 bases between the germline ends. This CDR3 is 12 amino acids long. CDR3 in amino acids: CAWRGGASEQYF. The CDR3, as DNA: TGTGCCTGGAGGGGGGGAGCCTCCGAGCAGTACTTC.

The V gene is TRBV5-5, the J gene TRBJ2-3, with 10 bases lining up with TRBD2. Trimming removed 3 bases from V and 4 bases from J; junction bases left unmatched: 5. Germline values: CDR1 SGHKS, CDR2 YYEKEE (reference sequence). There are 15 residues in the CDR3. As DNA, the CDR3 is TGTGCCAGCAGCTGGGCTAGCGGGGGCGCAGATACGCAGTATTTT. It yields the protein CASSWASGGADTQYF.

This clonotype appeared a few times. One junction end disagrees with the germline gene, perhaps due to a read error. DNA of the CDR3: TGTGCTAGCAGCTTAGCGGGGTGGGCTAGCGGAACTAGATCTGGGGCCAACGTCCTGACTTTC. Translating gives CASSLAGWASGTRSGANVLTF. The chain joins TRBV11-1 to TRBJ2-6; 8 bases map to TRBD2. Germline V lookup: CDR1 SGHAT, CDR2 FQDESV (reference sequence). The CDR3 has 21 amino acids.

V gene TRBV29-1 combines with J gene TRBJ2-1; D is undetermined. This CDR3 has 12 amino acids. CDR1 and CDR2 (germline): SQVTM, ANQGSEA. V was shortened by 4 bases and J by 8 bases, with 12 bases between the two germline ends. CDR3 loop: CSVVKGGDEQFF. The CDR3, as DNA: TGCAGCGTTGTGAAGGGTGGCGATGAGCAGTTCTTC.

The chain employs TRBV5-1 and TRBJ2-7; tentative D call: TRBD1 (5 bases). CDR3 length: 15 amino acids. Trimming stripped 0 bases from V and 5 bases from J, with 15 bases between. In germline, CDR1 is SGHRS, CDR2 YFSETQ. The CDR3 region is CASSLDGRRVDEQYF. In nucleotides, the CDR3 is TGCGCCAGCAGCTTGGACGGTCGCAGGGTCGACGAGCAGTACTTC.

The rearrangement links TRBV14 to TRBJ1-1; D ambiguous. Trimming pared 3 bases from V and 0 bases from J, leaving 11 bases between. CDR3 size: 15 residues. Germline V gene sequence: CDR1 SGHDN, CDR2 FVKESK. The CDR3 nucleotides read TGTGCCAGCAGCCAGGGGTTTGGAGTGAACACTGAAGCTTTCTTT. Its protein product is CASSQGFGVNTEAFF.

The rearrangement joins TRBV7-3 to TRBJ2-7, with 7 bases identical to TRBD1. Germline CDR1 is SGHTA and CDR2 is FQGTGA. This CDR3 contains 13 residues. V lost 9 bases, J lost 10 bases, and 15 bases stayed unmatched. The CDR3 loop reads CASSRDSHAAQYF. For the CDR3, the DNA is TGTGCCAGTAGTCGGGACAGCCATGCGGCCCAGTACTTC. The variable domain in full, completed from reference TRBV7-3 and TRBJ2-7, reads GAGVSQTPSNKVTEKGKYVELRCDPISGHTALYWYRQSLGQGPEFLIYFQGTGAADDSGLPNDRFFAVRPEGSVSTLKIQRTERGDSAVYLCASSRDSHAAQYFGPGTRLTVT.

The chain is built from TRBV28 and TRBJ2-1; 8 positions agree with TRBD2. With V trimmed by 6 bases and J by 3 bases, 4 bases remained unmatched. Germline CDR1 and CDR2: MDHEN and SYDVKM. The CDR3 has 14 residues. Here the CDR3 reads CASRGRGDYNEQFF. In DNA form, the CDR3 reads TGTGCCAGCAGGGGGCGGGGGGACTACAATGAGCAGTTCTTC.

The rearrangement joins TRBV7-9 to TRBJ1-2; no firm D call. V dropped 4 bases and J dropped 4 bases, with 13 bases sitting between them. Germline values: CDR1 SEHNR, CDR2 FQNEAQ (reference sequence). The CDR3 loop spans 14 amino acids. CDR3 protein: CASSSKDGIYGYTF. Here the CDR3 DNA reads TGTGCCAGCAGCTCAAAGGACGGGATCTATGGCTACACCTTC.

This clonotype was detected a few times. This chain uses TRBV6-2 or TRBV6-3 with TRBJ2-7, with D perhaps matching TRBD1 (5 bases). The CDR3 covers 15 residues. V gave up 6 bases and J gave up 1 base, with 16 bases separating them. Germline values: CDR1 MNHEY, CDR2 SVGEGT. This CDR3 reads CASSLDSPRSYEQYF. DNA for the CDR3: TGTGCCAGCAGCCTTGACAGCCCCAGGTCCTACGAGCAGTACTTC.

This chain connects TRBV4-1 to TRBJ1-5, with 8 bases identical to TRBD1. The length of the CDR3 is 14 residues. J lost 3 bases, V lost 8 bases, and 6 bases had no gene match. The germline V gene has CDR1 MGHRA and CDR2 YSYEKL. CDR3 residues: CASGRQGINQPQHF. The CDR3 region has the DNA TGCGCCAGCGGACGACAGGGGATCAATCAGCCCCAGCATTTT.

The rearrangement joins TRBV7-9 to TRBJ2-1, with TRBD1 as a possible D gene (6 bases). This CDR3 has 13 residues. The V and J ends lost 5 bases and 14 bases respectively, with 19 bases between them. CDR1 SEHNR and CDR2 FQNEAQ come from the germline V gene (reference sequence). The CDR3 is CASSRRDTPIKFF. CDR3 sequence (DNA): TGTGCCAGCAGCCGCCGGGACACTCCCATTAAGTTCTTC.

CDR3 protein: CAISDWGNTEAFF. The CDR3 bases are TGTGCCATCAGTGATTGGGGAAACACTGAAGCTTTCTTT. V is TRBV10-3 and J is TRBJ1-1; D remains unclear. Germline V lookup: CDR1 ENHRY, CDR2 SYGVKD. With 3 bases removed from V and 2 bases from J, the gap between germline ends came to 7 bases. This CDR3 has 13 amino acids.

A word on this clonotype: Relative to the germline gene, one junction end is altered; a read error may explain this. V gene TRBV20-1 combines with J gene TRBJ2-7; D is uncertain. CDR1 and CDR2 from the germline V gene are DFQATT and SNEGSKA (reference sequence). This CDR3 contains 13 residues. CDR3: CIAITRHTYEQYF. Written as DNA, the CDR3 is TGCATTGCTATCACTCGACATACCTACGAGCAGTACTTC.

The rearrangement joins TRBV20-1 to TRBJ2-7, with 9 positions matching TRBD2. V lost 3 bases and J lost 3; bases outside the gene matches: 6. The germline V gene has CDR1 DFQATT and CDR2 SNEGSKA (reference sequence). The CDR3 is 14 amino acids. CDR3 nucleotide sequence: TGCAGTGCTAGCAATAGCGGGAGAGTCTACGAGCAGTACTTC. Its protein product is CSASNSGRVYEQYF.